The 8 T cell receptor beta chains reported below all come from one sample, sequenced in a study of shared clonotypes between healthy human individuals (dated by TCRdb to 2020 to 2022). The library was generated by the immunoSEQ multiplex PCR assay. This immuneACCESS table, as held by TCRdb, lists in-frame sequences with V and J called but not all clones. Of the missing ones, under half trace to an unresolved V gene in checked studies; the others have no known cause. This sample comprises around 350,000 clones, roughly 80% of them detected only once. About 10% of the sample lies in the top ten. The sequencing input was memory CD4+ T cells sorted from blood. The intended sense of this specimen's cell subset or site label: CD45RA-negative fraction. Receptors originate from a man between 25 and 39 years old in good health.

V is TRBV29-1 and J is TRBJ2-7; D is uncertain. This CDR3 spans 12 amino acids. The V gene's germline CDR1 is SQVTM and CDR2 ANQGSEA. Trimming took off 4 bases at V and 0 bases at J, with 7 bases between the two ends. CDR3 sequence reads: CSVAESSYEQYF. CDR3 DNA sequence: TGCAGCGTTGCTGAAAGCTCCTACGAGCAGTACTTC.

The V and J genes are TRBV7-9 and TRBJ1-1; 7 bases are shared with TRBD1. Trimming removed 5 bases from V and 8 bases from J; junction bases left unmatched: 5. This CDR3 is built from 12 residues. Germline assignment: CDR1 SEHNR and CDR2 FQNEAQ (reference sequence). This CDR3 reads CASSRQGPEAFF. The CDR3 DNA reads as TGTGCCAGCAGCCGACAGGGACCCGAAGCTTTCTTT.

This clone was detected a few times. V and J are TRBV6-6 and TRBJ2-7, with D uncertain. The CDR3 totals 15 residues. CDR1 and CDR2 from the germline V gene are MNHNY and SVGAGI (reference sequence). V was pared by 2 bases and J by 5 bases, with 16 bases between. CDR3 sequence (DNA): TGTGCCAGCAGTTACAGTAAGGGTTACAAAAACGAGCAGTACTTC. Its protein product is CASSYSKGYKNEQYF.

V usage is TRBV5-4 and J usage is TRBJ2-7; D is unclear. Germline V gene sequence: CDR1 SGHNT, CDR2 YYREEE (reference sequence). This CDR3 comprises 13 residues. Between the trimmed V and J ends, which lost 2 bases and 0 bases, there was a span of 6 bases. CDR3 bases: TGTGCCAGCAGCTTTAGTGTCTCCTACGAGCAGTACTTC. Protein: CASSFSVSYEQYF.

The chain recombines TRBV5-4 with TRBJ2-7; 10 nucleotides match TRBD2. V was pared by 2 bases and J by 0 bases, with 8 bases of the junction left unmatched. The CDR3 length is 17 residues. Per the germline V gene, CDR1 is SGHNT and CDR2 is YYREEE (reference sequence). The CDR3 region has the DNA TGTGCCAGCAGCTTCGGGACTAGCGTCACGAGCTCCTACGAGCAGTACTTC. Its protein is CASSFGTSVTSSYEQYF.

The chain combines TRBV5-1 with TRBJ2-3, with unresolved D. The CDR3 loop spans 14 amino acids. V dropped 0 bases and J dropped 6 bases, with 11 bases sitting between them. CDR1 and CDR2 (germline): SGHRS, YFSETQ. DNA of the CDR3: TGCGCCAGCAGCTTGGGACAAGTGGAGGATACGCAGTATTTT. Translated, it gives CASSLGQVEDTQYF.

The V call is TRBV19, the J call TRBJ2-5; possibly TRBD2 for D (6 bases). CDR3 length: 16 amino acids. V lost 5 bases, J lost 2 bases, and 18 bases lay in between. Per the germline V gene, CDR1 is LNHDA and CDR2 is SQIVND (reference sequence). The CDR3 region is CASSRGTGLNQETQYF. CDR3 DNA: TGTGCCAGTAGTCGAGGTACAGGACTAAATCAAGAGACCCAGTACTTC.

This chain joins TRBV15 and TRBJ1-1; D is unresolved. This CDR3 contains 15 residues. V was trimmed by 3 bases and J by 3 bases, leaving 14 bases between them. Germline V gene sequence: CDR1 LNHNV, CDR2 YYDKDF (reference sequence). For the CDR3, the DNA is TGTGCCACCAGCAGGAGGAGTGGTGGGGACACTGAAGCTTTCTTT. The encoded protein is CATSRRSGGDTEAFF.